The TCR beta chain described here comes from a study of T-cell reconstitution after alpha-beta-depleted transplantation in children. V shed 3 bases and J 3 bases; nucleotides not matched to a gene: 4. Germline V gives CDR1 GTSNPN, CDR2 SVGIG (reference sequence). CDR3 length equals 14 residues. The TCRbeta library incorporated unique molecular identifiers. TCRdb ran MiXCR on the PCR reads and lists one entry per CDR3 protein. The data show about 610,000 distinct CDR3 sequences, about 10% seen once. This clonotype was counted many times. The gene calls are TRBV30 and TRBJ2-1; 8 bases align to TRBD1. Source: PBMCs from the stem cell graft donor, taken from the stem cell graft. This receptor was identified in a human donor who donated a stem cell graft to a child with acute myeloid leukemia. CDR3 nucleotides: TGTGCCTGGAGCCCGGACAGGGACTACAATGAGCAGTTCTTC. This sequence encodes CAWSPDRDYNEQFF.